Presented here are 30 T cell receptor beta chains from one specimen sequenced in a study of T-cell reconstitution after alpha-beta-depleted transplantation in children (dated by TCRdb to the mid-2010s). General findings and caveats noted by the study authors: The frequencies of hyperexpanded clones fell over the following months, and after one year, T-cell counts and TCRbeta diversity were mostly attributed to newly produced T cells.

The treatment or condition label of this sample denotes: allogeneic hematopoietic cell transplantation with graft depleted of TCRalphabeta T cells and CD19 B cells. No cognate antigen is known for these TCRs. Library preparation employed PCR. Sequencing used an Illumina HiSeq 2500. TCR library preparation used molecular barcoding, with unique molecular identifiers applied to normalize quantification of the TCRbeta repertoire. TCRdb handled the public reads itself, with Q25 trimming in fastp and clone calling in MiXCR, and kept productive beta chains. Identical CDR3 protein sequences are pooled into one entry, listed with their most common genes and DNA. The sample has 330,000 or so distinct CDR3 sequences on record, roughly 7.8% of them singletons. Together, the top ten hold 9.1% of the sample. The material was peripheral blood, obtained 360 days after TCRalphabeta/CD19-depleted stem cell transplant. The receptor source for this set is a female patient aged 2 to 10 who had a stem cell transplant for Fanconi anemia, so the T cells may come from the graft donor.

The table lists this clonotype with many counts. The chain has TRBV7-2 and TRBJ2-2; 7 bases match TRBD1. V shed 5 bases and J 4 bases; nucleotides not matched to a gene: 16. The CDR3 is made up of 18 amino acids. Germline V lookup: CDR1 SGHTA, CDR2 FQGNSA. CDR3: CASSIYPRQGRGTGELFF. As DNA, the CDR3 is TGTGCCAGCAGCATATACCCCCGACAGGGAAGGGGCACCGGGGAGCTGTTTTTT.

This clonotype appeared many times. The V and J genes are TRBV5-1 and TRBJ2-7; D is unclear. This CDR3 is 14 amino acids long. V was shortened by 2 bases and J by 6 bases, with 15 bases between the two germline ends. Germline-derived CDR1 and CDR2 are SGHRS and YFSETQ. CDR3 in DNA: TGCGCCAGCAGCTTAAAAGGGTTCTCGGGCGAGCAGTACTTC. Its translation is CASSLKGFSGEQYF. The full variable domain, its missing parts supplied by reference TRBV5-1 and TRBJ2-7, is KAGVTQTPRYLIKTRGQQVTLSCSPISGHRSVSWYQQTPGQGLQFLFEYFSETQRNKGNFPGRFSGRQFSNSRSEMNVSTLELGDSALYLCASSLKGFSGEQYFGPGTRLTVT.

In this sample, this clonotype turned up a few times. The chain joins TRBV6-5 to TRBJ2-1; D remains ambiguous. The CDR3 loop spans 15 amino acids. Germline CDR1 and CDR2: MNHEY and SVGAGI. Trimming pared 1 base from V and 2 bases from J, leaving 9 bases between. The CDR3 loop reads CASSYLGLTYNEQFF. The CDR3 DNA follows: TGTGCCAGCAGTTACTTAGGGCTCACCTACAATGAGCAGTTCTTC.

The sample holds a few counts of this clonotype. This chain connects TRBV6-1 to TRBJ2-3; D not resolved. CDR3 length equals 16 residues. The V gene lost 0 bases and the J gene lost 6 bases, with 16 bases spanning the gap. Germline V CDR1 and CDR2: MNHNS, SASEGT. The CDR3 loop reads CASSEAQQPLRDTQYF. The CDR3 DNA is TGTGCCAGCAGTGAAGCGCAACAGCCACTTCGGGATACGCAGTATTTT.

This clonotype came up many times. The chain carries TRBV29-1 and TRBJ2-1; tentative D call: TRBD2 (5 bases). Between the trimmed V and J ends, which lost 7 bases and 3 bases, there was a span of 13 bases. This CDR3 has 13 residues. Germline values: CDR1 SQVTM, CDR2 ANQGSEA. The CDR3 here is CSDVETIYNEQFF. The CDR3 nucleotides are TGCAGCGACGTCGAGACTATCTACAATGAGCAGTTCTTC.

This clonotype has at least ten counts. The chain is built from TRBV29-1 and TRBJ2-3; tentatively, D is TRBD1 (6 bases). Germline values: CDR1 SQVTM, CDR2 ANQGSEA. The length of the CDR3 is 13 residues. V was pared by 6 bases and J by 2 bases, with 12 bases between. CDR3 bases: TGCAGCGTGTCCGGGACATCCACAGATACGCAGTATTTT. Amino acids: CSVSGTSTDTQYF.

At least ten counts were recorded for this clonotype. The chain links TRBV4-1 to TRBJ1-5, with a possible D match to TRBD1 (5 bases). Germline V gene sequence: CDR1 MGHRA, CDR2 YSYEKL. The CDR3 extends over 17 amino acids. V was shortened by 4 bases and J by 1 base, with 17 bases between the two germline ends. The CDR3 nucleotides read TGCGCCAGCAGCCCCCTTTCTGGGGGTAGAAGCAATCAGCCCCAGCATTTT. Its translation: CASSPLSGGRSNQPQHF.

This clonotype was observed a few times. The rearrangement joins TRBV7-9 to TRBJ2-5, with 9 positions matching TRBD2. V dropped 0 bases and J dropped 5; count of bases not matched to a gene: 7. CDR3 length: 16 residues. Germline CDR1 is SEHNR and CDR2 is FQNEAQ (reference sequence). This chain's CDR3 is CASSLATGLALETQYF. DNA of the CDR3: TGTGCCAGCAGCTTAGCGACGGGACTAGCTCTCGAGACCCAGTACTTC.

This chain joins TRBV7-2 and TRBJ2-1; D may be TRBD1 (6 bases). Germline V gene data show CDR1 as SGHTA and CDR2 as FQGNSA. The CDR3 is 13 amino acids. Trimming left V 0 bases short and J 10 bases short, with 10 bases between. The CDR3 reads CASSLAGQGEQFF. The DNA for the CDR3 is TGTGCCAGCAGCTTAGCTGGTCAGGGGGAGCAGTTCTTC.

This rearrangement joins TRBV27 to TRBJ2-2; D remains ambiguous. The length of the CDR3 is 13 residues. V lost 3 bases, J lost 6 bases, and 8 bases lay in between. Germline CDR1 and CDR2: MNHEY and SMNVEV (reference sequence). The chain's CDR3 is CASSFSASGELFF. CDR3 nucleotides: TGTGCCAGCAGTTTCAGCGCTTCCGGGGAGCTGTTTTTT.

Of note for this clonotype: Being one base from a much bigger clone, this may be a read error. The J gene is TRBJ1-1, the V gene TRBV5-1; D is uncertain. This CDR3 spans 12 amino acids. The V gene's germline CDR1 is SGHRS and CDR2 YFSETQ. With 4 bases removed from V and 3 bases from J, the gap between germline ends came to 7 bases. The DNA for the CDR3 is TGCGCCAGCAGCGACGGGTACACTGAAGCTTTCTTT. Its translation is CASSDGYTEAFF.

V usage is TRBV28 and J usage is TRBJ2-5; D may correspond to TRBD1 or TRBD2 (5 bases each). The CDR3 is 10 amino acids. Deletions cut 8 bases from V and 7 bases from J, with 8 bases between. The germline gives CDR1 MDHEN, CDR2 SYDVKM. The CDR3 loop is CASGGGTQYF. CDR3 bases: TGTGCCAGCGGGGGTGGGACCCAGTACTTC.

The J gene is TRBJ2-1, the V gene TRBV6-1; D possibly uses TRBD1 or TRBD2 (5 bases each). V dropped 5 bases and J dropped 5 bases, with 13 bases sitting between them. The V gene's germline CDR1 is MNHNS and CDR2 SASEGT. The CDR3 is 14 residues long. Here the CDR3 DNA reads TGTGCCAGCAGTAGGACCGGGACGGACAATGAGCAGTTCTTC. This codes for CASSRTGTDNEQFF.

In this sample, this clonotype turned up a few times. V usage is TRBV5-1 and J usage is TRBJ1-3, with D perhaps TRBD1 (6 bases). This CDR3 region has 14 residues. V shed 3 bases and J shed 1 base, with 8 bases lying between them. Germline V lookup: CDR1 SGHRS, CDR2 YFSETQ. The CDR3 bases are TGCGCCAGCAGCTCACAGGGTTCTGGAAACACCATATATTTT. This sequence encodes CASSSQGSGNTIYF.

Only a few counts were recorded for this clonotype. J is TRBJ2-3 and V is TRBV15; 8 positions agree with TRBD1. The CDR3 length is 16 residues. Germline V lookup: CDR1 LNHNV, CDR2 YYDKDF (reference sequence). V dropped 1 base and J dropped 5; count of bases not matched to a gene: 8. The CDR3 DNA reads as TGTGCCACCAGCAGAGGGGGCAGGGGGCCGGTAGATACGCAGTATTTT. It yields the protein CATSRGGRGPVDTQYF. The full variable domain, in which reference TRBV15 and TRBJ2-3 provide the parts outside the CDR3, is DAMVIQNPRYQVTQFGKPVTLSCSQTLNHNVMYWYQQKSSQAPKLLFHYYDKDFNNEADTPDNFQSRRPNTSFCFLDIRSPGLGDTAMYLCATSRGGRGPVDTQYFGPGTRLTVL.

This clonotype has a handful of counts. The chain recombines TRBV25-1 with TRBJ2-7, with 10 bases matching TRBD1. CDR3 length: 15 residues. Germline trimming cut 4 bases from V and 3 bases from J; bases unmatched to any gene: 6. Germline assignment: CDR1 MGHDK and CDR2 SYGVNS. In DNA, the CDR3 is TGTGCCAGCAGTGTTAATCGGGACAGGGGCTACGAGCAGTACTTC. Translating it yields CASSVNRDRGYEQYF.

This clonotype was seen at least ten times. CDR3 protein: CASRLQPGQSNTGELFF. The CDR3 bases are TGCGCCAGCAGGCTCCAACCGGGACAGTCGAACACCGGGGAGCTGTTTTTT. V is TRBV5-1 and J is TRBJ2-2; 7 nucleotides line up with TRBD1. CDR1 SGHRS and CDR2 YFSETQ come from the germline V gene. Losses at the gene ends were 5 bases for V and 0 bases for J; bases not matched to a gene: 10. The CDR3 spans 17 residues.

This clonotype was recorded many times. The rearrangement links TRBV5-5 to TRBJ2-2, with D perhaps matching TRBD2 (6 bases). The CDR3 contains 15 residues. V lost 1 base and J lost 7, with 14 bases in between. CDR1 and CDR2 (germline): SGHKS, YYEKEE (reference sequence). The DNA for the CDR3 is TGTGCCAGCAGCTTGCATGCAGGGACTGGCGGGGAGCTGTTTTTT. Protein sequence: CASSLHAGTGGELFF.

The genes are TRBV5-1 and TRBJ2-5; 9 positions match TRBD1. CDR3 size: 18 residues. Germline assignment: CDR1 SGHRS and CDR2 YFSETQ. Trimming took 1 base from V and 2 from J; bases not matched to a gene: 12. The CDR3 nucleotides are TGCGCCAGCAGCTTGTGGGGACAGGGTAGGGTGAGGCAAGAGACCCAGTACTTC. Translation: CASSLWGQGRVRQETQYF.

This chain links TRBV19 with TRBJ1-2; the match to TRBD1 covers 7 bases. Germline loops: CDR1 LNHDA, CDR2 SQIVND (reference sequence). The CDR3 spans 15 residues. V lost 7 bases and J lost 4; bases outside the gene matches: 12. The CDR3 here is CASTATGTYFYGYTF. As DNA, the CDR3 is TGTGCCAGTACTGCGACAGGGACCTACTTCTATGGCTACACCTTC.

The chain employs TRBV5-6 and TRBJ1-2, with 8 bases matching TRBD1. Trimming at V came to 4 bases and at J to 2 bases, leaving 1 base not matched to a gene. In germline, CDR1 is SGHDT, CDR2 YYEEEE. The CDR3 has 13 residues. The CDR3 here is CASSRQGNYGYTF. Written as DNA, the CDR3 is TGTGCCAGCAGCCGACAGGGGAACTATGGCTACACCTTC.

This clonotype has ten or more counts. The gene calls are TRBV7-2 and TRBJ1-6; 8 bases fit TRBD1. After removal of 3 bases from V and 10 bases from J, the junction contained 8 bases not matched to a gene. Germline lookup yields CDR1 SGHTA and CDR2 FQGNSA. The CDR3 sequence is 15 residues long. This chain's CDR3 is CASSLAPGGVSPLHF. CDR3 coding DNA: TGTGCCAGCAGCTTGGCCCCAGGGGGCGTGTCACCCCTCCACTTT.

There are many counts of this clonotype. The chain links TRBV6-1 to TRBJ2-7, with 7 nucleotides matching TRBD1. V dropped 6 bases and J dropped 3; count of bases not matched to a gene: 2. The CDR3 runs 12 residues. The germline CDR1 and CDR2 sequences are MNHNS and SASEGT. CDR3 nucleotides: TGTGCCAGCAGACAGGGGTACTACGAGCAGTACTTC. Translation: CASRQGYYEQYF.

This clonotype was seen only a few times. Here the CDR3 reads CASSGSSLLAGAQETQYF. The CDR3 nucleotides read TGTGCCAGCAGCGGAAGCAGCCTACTAGCGGGGGCCCAAGAGACCCAGTACTTC. The chain employs TRBV11-2 and TRBJ2-5; 11 nucleotides align to TRBD2. The V segment lost 5 bases and the J segment 1 base; nucleotides outside the gene matches: 12. CDR1 is SGHAT, CDR2 FQNNGV, per germline. The CDR3 runs 18 residues.

This chain joins TRBV6-5 and TRBJ1-4; D may be TRBD1 (5 bases). The length of the CDR3 is 15 residues. CDR1 is MNHEY, CDR2 SVGAGI, per germline. Trimming stripped 5 bases from V and 7 bases from J, with 17 bases between. The CDR3 sequence: CASSPSGLESEKLFF. As DNA, the CDR3 is TGTGCCAGCAGTCCCTCAGGGCTCGAGAGTGAAAAACTGTTTTTT.

This clonotype has only a few counts. The DNA of the CDR3 is TGTGCCAGCAGCCCACTCCTCAGGGAGGGTGAAAAACTGTTTTTT. Its translation: CASSPLLREGEKLFF. The chain is built from TRBV7-6 and TRBJ1-4, with TRBD1 as a possible D gene (5 bases). CDR3 length: 15 amino acids. Looked up from germline, CDR1 is SGHVS and CDR2 is FNYEAQ. The V end lost 5 bases, the J end lost 7 bases, and 17 bases lay between the germline ends.

This clonotype has at least ten counts. The genes are TRBV6-6 and TRBJ1-2, with D possibly being TRBD1 (6 bases). The germline V and J ends were trimmed by 0 bases and 14 bases, with 13 bases remaining between them. Per the germline V gene, CDR1 is MNHNY and CDR2 is SVGAGI (reference sequence). This CDR3 comprises 12 residues. The CDR3 loop is CASSYSRGGLTF. The CDR3 nucleotides are TGTGCCAGCAGTTACTCTAGGGGGGGCTTAACCTTC.

The chain is built from TRBV5-1 and TRBJ2-7, with 10 bases matching TRBD1. This CDR3 spans 13 amino acids. The V and J ends lost 2 bases and 6 bases, in that order; junction bases with no gene match: 2. In germline, CDR1 is SGHRS, CDR2 YFSETQ. CDR3 bases: TGCGCCAGCAGCTTCGGACAGGGGGGCGAGCAGTACTTC. It specifies CASSFGQGGEQYF.

This clonotype was seen ten or more times. The chain joins TRBV19 to TRBJ1-1; D gene ambiguous. The CDR3 contains 14 residues. The germline V and J ends were trimmed by 2 bases and 1 base, with 8 bases remaining between them. Germline V gene sequence: CDR1 LNHDA, CDR2 SQIVND (reference sequence). CDR3 nucleotide sequence: TGTGCCAGTAGTATAAGGCCACCGAACACTGAAGCTTTCTTT. It codes for CASSIRPPNTEAFF.

The chain uses TRBV11-2 and TRBJ2-7, with 7 positions matching TRBD1. Unmatched junction bases numbered 10, after V lost 3 bases and J lost 5 bases. The CDR3 covers 15 residues. Germline assignment: CDR1 SGHAT and CDR2 FQNNGV. Here the CDR3 reads CASSFSPDRAHEQYF. In DNA, the CDR3 is TGTGCCAGCAGCTTTTCCCCAGACAGGGCCCACGAGCAGTACTTC.